This T cell receptor beta chain was identified in a study of PD-L1 blockade in urothelial cancer. Looking at the study overall: The analyses of blood took place 3 weeks (second dose) and 6 weeks after treatment start. Findings and caveats of the study: A below-median TCR clonality in blood before treatment predicted better survival.

Comment on this clone: Its target is unknown.

The assay was immunoSEQ multiplex PCR, and TCRdb's table has in-frame clones only and misses some. The data show roughly 56,000 clones, roughly four fifths seen once. This receptor was taken from a man aged 65 to 79 with urothelial cancer. The material was PBMCs, obtained around atezolizumab (anti-PD-L1) treatment.

In DNA, the CDR3 is TGTGCCAGCAGCGGTTCCCTCGGGTCCCGTATCGCCACTAACGGCTACACCTTC. Its translation is CASSGSLGSRIATNGYTF. The chain is built from TRBV14 and TRBJ1-2; D unclear. Between the trimmed V and J ends, which lost 5 bases and 8 bases, there was a span of 30 bases. The germline gives CDR1 SGHDN, CDR2 FVKESK. This CDR3 has 18 residues.